This T cell receptor beta chain was found in a study of T cell responses to AZD1222 COVID-19 vaccine. Germline assignment: CDR1 MDHEN and CDR2 SYDVKM. V was pared by 5 bases and J by 8 bases, with 15 bases between. The CDR3 extends over 14 amino acids. Measured with immunoSEQ multiplex PCR; TCRdb has only the in-frame clones, and not every one. The sample shows 100,000 to 150,000 clones, about nine tenths of them seen only once. The receptor's source is an adult in good health. The material sequenced was peripheral blood, taken on day 0 of AZD1222 vaccination. This rearrangement joins TRBV28 to TRBJ1-4; D gene ambiguous. The CDR3, as DNA: TGTGCCAGCAGTACACCCAACATGGCGGAAAAACTGTTTTTT. This gives the protein CASSTPNMAEKLFF. Based on the CDR3 plus reference TRBV28 and TRBJ1-4, the full variable domain is DVKVTQSSRYLVKRTGEKVFLECVQDMDHENMFWYRQDPGLGLRLIYFSYDVKMKEKGDIPEGYSVSREKKERFSLILESASTNQTSMYLCASSTPNMAEKLFFGSGTQLSVL.